This T cell receptor (beta chain) is drawn from a study of blood T cell repertoires in COVID-19. As originally analysed: Amplifying reference gene primers gave estimates of nucleated cell counts. Here immunoSEQ multiplex PCR was the method, and the copy in TCRdb shows in-frame clones only, minus some. The DNA gave D and trimming, while V, J and clone size come from that table. The sample records about 140,000 clones, around 90% being singletons. The CDR3 is 14 residues long. The ends were cut back, 1 base at V and 2 bases at J, with 8 bases in the middle. Looked up from germline, CDR1 is SQVTM and CDR2 is ANQGSEA.

V gene TRBV29-1 combines with J gene TRBJ2-2; D is possibly TRBD1 (5 bases). This TCR derives from a man between 65 and 79 years old with acute or convalescent COVID-19. Source material: peripheral blood. CDR3 loop: CSVEGQGNTGELFF. CDR3 bases: TGCAGCGTTGAAGGGCAGGGTAACACCGGGGAGCTGTTTTTT.